The 26 T cell receptor beta chains below come from one sample, sequenced in a study of blood T cell repertoires in COVID-19. The repertoire was sequenced with immunoSEQ multiplex PCR; TCRdb's copy has only in-frame clones and lacks some. The sample has just under 65,000 clones; 65% to 80% are singletons. Sequencing input: peripheral blood. Receptor source: a human donor in a cohort sampled during active COVID-19.

This clone was recorded only once. V gene TRBV9 combines with J gene TRBJ2-1; TRBD2 matches 9 bases. This CDR3 is 15 amino acids long. The trim removed 1 base at V and 5 bases at J, leaving 4 bases unmatched. Germline CDR1 is SGDLS and CDR2 is YYNGEE. The DNA of the CDR3 is TGTGCCAGCAGCGTAAGCGGGGGGCCTAACAATGAGCAGTTCTTC. Amino acids: CASSVSGGPNNEQFF. Full variable domain (missing parts from reference TRBV9 and TRBJ2-1): DSGVTQTPKHLITATGQRVTLRCSPRSGDLSVYWYQQSLDQGLQFLIQYYNGEERAKGNILERFSAQQFPDLHSELNLSSLELGDSALYFCASSVSGGPNNEQFFGPGTRLTVL.

This clone was counted once. The chain is built from TRBV10-3 and TRBJ1-3; 7 positions match TRBD1. There are 14 residues in the CDR3. V was pared by 6 bases and J by 2 bases, with 4 bases of the junction left unmatched. Germline V gene data show CDR1 as ENHRY and CDR2 as SYGVKD. The CDR3 spells CAISQGVTGNTIYF. CDR3 DNA sequence: TGTGCCATCAGCCAGGGGGTCACTGGAAACACCATATATTTT.

In DNA form, the CDR3 reads TGTGCCAGCAGTTTTCAACCCAGACAGGGGAACAATGAGCAGTTCTTC. It specifies CASSFQPRQGNNEQFF. This rearrangement joins TRBV27 to TRBJ2-1, with 8 bases fitting TRBD1. Germline CDR1 and CDR2: MNHEY and SMNVEV (reference sequence). V lost 3 bases and J lost 5; bases outside the gene matches: 9. This CDR3 has 16 amino acids.

The chain is built from TRBV7-9 and TRBJ2-5; D is perhaps TRBD2 (6 bases). Germline-derived CDR1 and CDR2 are SEHNR and FQNEAQ (reference sequence). V dropped 0 bases and J dropped 2 bases, with 10 bases sitting between them. CDR3 length: 15 amino acids. In nucleotides, the CDR3 is TGTGCCAGCAGCTTAGCGGGGGGTGGACAAGAGACCCAGTACTTC. Translation: CASSLAGGGQETQYF.

The CDR3 region is CASSILGHPREQYF. DNA for the CDR3: TGTGCCAGTAGTATACTGGGCCACCCACGCGAGCAGTACTTC. The chain joins TRBV19 to TRBJ2-7; D remains unclear. CDR1 and CDR2 (germline): LNHDA, SQIVND (reference sequence). V was shortened by 2 bases and J by 6 bases, with 14 bases between the two germline ends. This CDR3 is built from 14 residues.

The rearrangement links TRBV11-2 to TRBJ2-2; perhaps TRBD2 as D (5 bases). Trimming stripped 0 bases from V and 6 bases from J, with 23 bases between. The CDR3 is 19 amino acids. Germline V gene data show CDR1 as SGHAT and CDR2 as FQNNGV. The chain's CDR3 is CASSLDRMGALSGAGELFF. For the CDR3, the DNA is TGTGCCAGCAGCTTAGATCGCATGGGAGCTTTAAGCGGAGCCGGGGAGCTGTTTTTT.

This clone appeared a few times. J is TRBJ1-1 and V is TRBV21-1; TRBD1 is taken as the D call from the table, unchecked against the DNA. TRBV21-1 is labeled a pseudogene. CDR3 length: 14 residues. CDR3 sequence: CASSKDRLNTEAFF. The CDR3, as DNA: TGTGCCAGCAGCAAAGACAGGTTGAACACTGAAGCTTTCTTT.

The chain couples TRBV5-1 to TRBJ2-7; TRBD1 matches at 7 bases. This CDR3 region has 14 residues. Germline V lookup: CDR1 SGHRS, CDR2 YFSETQ. V dropped 1 base and J dropped 3; count of bases not matched to a gene: 4. Here the CDR3 DNA reads TGCGCCAGCAGCTTGTTAGGACAGGACTACGAGCAGTACTTC. Amino acids: CASSLLGQDYEQYF.

The V and J genes are TRBV5-1 and TRBJ1-1, with a weak D call TRBD1 (6 bases). This CDR3 has 16 residues. Trimming took off 0 bases at V and 4 bases at J, with 16 bases between the two ends. Germline lookup yields CDR1 SGHRS and CDR2 YFSETQ. In DNA form, the CDR3 reads TGCGCCAGCAGCTTGGGTGGGGGCCTGGTGGGCACTGAAGCTTTCTTT. It is translated as CASSLGGGLVGTEAFF.

The chain has TRBV7-9 and TRBJ1-1; tentative D call: TRBD1 (5 bases). Germline V lookup: CDR1 SEHNR, CDR2 FQNEAQ (reference sequence). CDR3 length: 12 residues. Trimming stripped 5 bases from V and 6 bases from J, with 10 bases between. CDR3 in DNA: TGTGCCAGCAGCCTAGGGGACTCTGAAGCTTTCTTT. Translation gives CASSLGDSEAFF.

This chain links TRBV6-5 with TRBJ1-6, with 10 bases identical to TRBD1. Looked up from germline, CDR1 is MNHEY and CDR2 is SVGAGI. CDR3 length: 15 amino acids. V trimming: 7 bases; J trimming: 8 bases; junction bases outside the gene matches: 8. The CDR3 DNA sequence: TGTGCCAGCACACCGGACAGGGGGAGGGATTCACCCCTCCACTTT. Protein product: CASTPDRGRDSPLHF.

The genes are TRBV7-2 and TRBJ1-6, with D hard to call. V lost 3 bases, J lost 6 bases, and 9 bases lay in between. Looked up from germline, CDR1 is SGHTA and CDR2 is FQGNSA. CDR3 size: 14 residues. CDR3 nucleotide sequence: TGTGCCAGCAGCTTCTACCCCCCTAATTCACCCCTCCACTTT. As protein: CASSFYPPNSPLHF.

The rearrangement uses TRBV12-3 or TRBV12-4 and TRBJ2-1; no definite D call. The CDR3 covers 12 residues. Trimming took off 6 bases at V and 10 bases at J, with 13 bases between the two ends. CDR3 nucleotides: TGTGCCAGCAGCCGCGACATTGGCGAGCAGTTCTTC. Amino acid sequence: CASSRDIGEQFF.

The rearrangement links TRBV4-2 to TRBJ2-2, with D unresolved. The length of the CDR3 is 15 residues. CDR1 LGHNA and CDR2 YNFKEQ come from the germline V gene. V was cut by 0 bases and J by 0 bases, with 5 bases left in between. The CDR3: CASSQEASNTGELFF. DNA of the CDR3: TGTGCCAGCAGCCAAGAGGCATCGAACACCGGGGAGCTGTTTTTT.

The chain combines TRBV19 with TRBJ2-3; 10 nucleotides match TRBD2. The CDR3 consists of 16 residues. The V gene end was trimmed by 1 base and the J gene end by 1 base; junction bases not matched to a gene: 2. Germline CDR1 is LNHDA and CDR2 is SQIVND (reference sequence). CDR3 sequence: CASSIVLAGGTDTQYF. CDR3 DNA sequence: TGTGCCAGTAGTATAGTTCTAGCGGGGGGCACAGATACGCAGTATTTT.

This clone was found a few times. J is TRBJ1-1 and V is TRBV3-1 (or the pseudogene TRBV3-2); 7 positions match TRBD1. V lost 5 bases, J lost 6 bases, and 12 bases stayed unmatched. CDR3 size: 15 residues. Germline values: CDR1 LGHDT, CDR2 YNNKEL (reference sequence). The DNA for the CDR3 is TGTGCCAGCAGCTTCTCGACAGGGAGACAATCTGAAGCTTTCTTT. Translation: CASSFSTGRQSEAFF.

V is TRBV28 and J is TRBJ2-7; 9 bases are shared with TRBD1. There are 14 residues in the CDR3. Trimming at V came to 6 bases and at J to 3 bases, leaving 6 bases not matched to a gene. The germline V gene encodes CDR1 MDHEN and CDR2 SYDVKM. DNA of the CDR3: TGTGCCAGCAGACTCCGACAGGGGGGCTACGAGCAGTACTTC. Amino acids: CASRLRQGGYEQYF.

This clone was counted once. J is TRBJ2-3 and V is TRBV4-1, with a tentative D call TRBD2 (5 bases). V shed 1 base and J shed 4 bases, with 9 bases lying between them. CDR1 and CDR2 from the germline V gene are MGHRA and YSYEKL. The CDR3 extends over 14 amino acids. The chain's CDR3 is CASSQGLLADTQYF. The CDR3 DNA is TGCGCCAGCAGCCAAGGACTACTAGCAGATACGCAGTATTTT.

This sequence joins TRBV3-1 (or the pseudogene TRBV3-2) and TRBJ2-3; 8 bases map to TRBD2. The CDR3 covers 18 residues. After removal of 2 bases from V and 1 base from J, the junction contained 11 bases not matched to a gene. Germline V CDR1 and CDR2: LGHDT, YNNKEL (reference sequence). CDR3 sequence reads: CASSQRGLGLAGTDTQYF. The CDR3, as DNA: TGTGCCAGCAGCCAAAGGGGCCTTGGACTAGCTGGCACAGATACGCAGTATTTT.

Turning to this clone: The germline gene is not matched at one end of the junction; a read error may be the cause. This rearrangement joins TRBV6-6 to TRBJ1-2, with D unclear. The germline V gene has CDR1 MNHNY and CDR2 SVGAGI (reference sequence). The CDR3 loop spans 12 amino acids. The CDR3 sequence: CASSSGNYGHTF. CDR3 sequence (DNA): TGTGCCAGCAGTTCTGGTAACTATGGCCACACCTTC.

The rearrangement uses TRBV28 and TRBJ1-1; 10 positions agree with TRBD1. This CDR3 spans 14 amino acids. CDR1 and CDR2 from the germline V gene are MDHEN and SYDVKM. The junction had 8 bases not matched to a gene; V was cut back by 5 bases and J by 8 bases. The CDR3 is CASSPPGQGSEAFF. Here the CDR3 DNA reads TGTGCCAGCAGTCCCCCGGGACAGGGGTCGGAAGCTTTCTTT.

The chain couples TRBV3-1 (or the pseudogene TRBV3-2) to TRBJ1-1; D might be TRBD1 (5 bases). The V gene lost 0 bases and the J gene lost 8 bases, with 10 bases spanning the gap. CDR1 is LGHDT and CDR2 is YNNKEL in the germline V gene (reference sequence). The CDR3 totals 13 residues. The CDR3 DNA is TGTGCCAGCAGCCAAGACAGGGTCCCCGAAGCTTTCTTT. Translation gives CASSQDRVPEAFF.

V is TRBV29-1 and J is TRBJ1-2; the D is unclear. The CDR3 is made up of 11 amino acids. Deletions cut 4 bases from V and 2 bases from J, with 5 bases between. Looked up from germline, CDR1 is SQVTM and CDR2 is ANQGSEA. In DNA, the CDR3 is TGCAGCGTTGGGGAGAACTATGGCTACACCTTC. Protein product: CSVGENYGYTF. The whole variable domain, filled in from reference TRBV29-1 and TRBJ1-2, reads SAVISQKPSRDICQRGTSLTIQCQVDSQVTMMFWYRQQPGQSLTLIATANQGSEATYESGFVIDKFPISRPNLTFSTLTVSNMSPEDSSIYLCSVGENYGYTFGSGTRLTVV.

A single count supports this clone. The chain employs TRBV25-1 and TRBJ1-4; D is perhaps TRBD1 (5 bases). This CDR3 has 14 residues. Looked up from germline, CDR1 is MGHDK and CDR2 is SYGVNS. The V gene lost 4 bases and the J gene lost 7 bases, with 13 bases spanning the gap. CDR3 in amino acids: CASSVWQGFEKLFF. The CDR3 nucleotides are TGTGCCAGCAGTGTTTGGCAGGGTTTTGAAAAACTGTTTTTT.

The chain links TRBV3-1 (or the pseudogene TRBV3-2) to TRBJ1-4, with 8 bases identical to TRBD1. The CDR3 totals 15 residues. V was pared by 1 base and J by 3 bases, with 1 base of the junction left unmatched. The germline V gene encodes CDR1 LGHDT and CDR2 YNNKEL (reference sequence). CDR3 region: CASSQGQGSNEKLFF. The CDR3 DNA is TGTGCCAGCAGCCAAGGACAGGGGTCTAATGAAAAACTGTTTTTT.

CDR3 bases: TGCGCCAGCAGCCTGGGACAGGGGCAACACAATGAGCAGTTCTTC. Residues: CASSLGQGQHNEQFF. The chain carries TRBV5-1 and TRBJ2-1, with TRBD1 matching 10 bases. Germline V CDR1 and CDR2: SGHRS, YFSETQ. The CDR3 extends over 15 amino acids. The V gene end was trimmed by 4 bases and the J gene end by 5 bases; junction bases not matched to a gene: 6. Full variable domain (rest looked up from reference TRBV5-1 and TRBJ2-1): KAGVTQTPRYLIKTRGQQVTLSCSPISGHRSVSWYQQTPGQGLQFLFEYFSETQRNKGNFPGRFSGRQFSNSRSEMNVSTLELGDSALYLCASSLGQGQHNEQFFGPGTRLTVL.